This T cell receptor beta chain was documented in a study of blood T cell repertoires in COVID-19. For the study at large: Acute and convalescent COVID-19 specimens originated in the United States, Italy and Spain. In each case, the material was cDNA or gDNA derived from T cells, B-cell-depleted T cells, or PBMCs.

The trim removed 7 bases at V and 2 bases at J, leaving 11 bases unmatched. The CDR3 has 17 residues. The germline V gene has CDR1 MDHEN and CDR2 SYDVKM. Here immunoSEQ multiplex PCR was the method, and the copy in TCRdb shows in-frame clones only, minus some. The sample consists of roughly 320,000 clones, around nine tenths of them appearing once. The gene calls are TRBV28 and TRBJ2-3, with 11 bases aligning to TRBD2. Sample: peripheral blood. The source is a man aged 65-85 years with acute or convalescent COVID-19. CDR3 amino acids: CASNSGGLAGLTDTQYF. The CDR3 region has the DNA TGTGCCAGCAATAGTGGAGGACTAGCGGGCCTCACAGATACGCAGTATTTT.